Listed below are T cell receptor beta chains from one sample, sequenced in a study of OX40 agonist ivuxolimab in advanced cancers. TCRdb's table, derived via immunoSEQ multiplex PCR, lists solely in-frame clones and lacks some. The sample has 40,000 or so clones; over 65% are singletons. The specimen was CD4+ or CD8+ T cells sorted from blood, collected in a trial of the OX40 agonist ivuxolimab. These receptors originate from an adult with an advanced solid tumor such as melanoma, head and neck, liver or kidney cancer. Both conserved end residues are part of each CDR3. D genes are given only for firm matches. The size field is filled for only some rows; it gives once, few, many or a size class.

d_gene	len	v_gene	j_gene	abundance	CDR3nt	CDR3aa
.	15	TRBV25-1	TRBJ1-3	.	TGTGCCAGCAGTGGAACCGGGGGCGATAGAAACACCATATATTTT	CASSGTGGDRNTIYF
.	15	TRBV6-5	TRBJ1-2	.	TGTGCCAGCCGAGCGGACCAGGGCGCTAACTATGGCTACACCTTC	CASRADQGANYGYTF
.	11	TRBV20-1	TRBJ1-1	.	TGCAGTGCTACCTTGGGCACTGAAGCTTTCTTT	CSATLGTEAFF
.	13	TRBV2	TRBJ2-7	.	TGTGCCAGCAGTGAGAGGAGCTCCTACGAGCAGTACTTC	CASSERSSYEQYF
.	15	TRBV4-1	TRBJ2-7	.	TGCGCCAGCAGCCATAAGCGGGCGCAGGTCCTCGAGCAGTACTTC	CASSHKRAQVLEQYF
TRBD2	14	TRBV11-3	TRBJ2-4	once	TGTGCCAGCAGGGGGGGGGTAGCCAAAAACATTCAGTACTTC	CASRGGVAKNIQYF
TRBD2	15	TRBV5-8	TRBJ2-5	.	TGTGCCAGCAGCGCCTACGGGACTAGCGGGGAGACCCAGTACTTC	CASSAYGTSGETQYF
.	13	TRBV5-4	TRBJ2-5	.	TGTGCCAGCAGCTCGGAGGGCCAAGAGACCCAGTACTTC	CASSSEGQETQYF
.	12	TRBV6-6	TRBJ1-2	.	TGTGCCAGCGGCGTAGGCTATGGTGGCCACACCTTC	CASGVGYGGHTF
.	15	TRBV30	TRBJ1-1	.	TGTGCCTGGAGTTCGATAGCAGCCAGGAACACTGAAGCTTTCTTT	CAWSSIAARNTEAFF
TRBD2	15	TRBV2	TRBJ2-1	.	TGTGCCAGCAGTGAGGGGACTAGTCTGCGGAATGAGCAGTTCTTC	CASSEGTSLRNEQFF
.	15	TRBV27	TRBJ2-7	.	TGTGCCAGCAGTCAGGCCACCGACGGGTACTACGAGCAGTACTTC	CASSQATDGYYEQYF
TRBD1	16	TRBV9	TRBJ2-1	.	TGTGCCAGCAGCGCCACGGTCGGACAGGGGGGGAATGAGCAGTTCTTC	CASSATVGQGGNEQFF
TRBD2	15	TRBV4-1	TRBJ2-5	.	TGCGCCAGCAGCCCCGGGACTAGCGTCCAAGAGACCCAGTACTTC	CASSPGTSVQETQYF
.	16	TRBV19	TRBJ2-2	.	TGTGCCAGTAGTATAGCCCCAGGGGCCGCCACCGGGGAGCTGTTTTTT	CASSIAPGAATGELFF
TRBD2	14	TRBV27	TRBJ2-7	.	TGTGCCAGCAGTTTAGCGGGGGGACTATACGAGCAGTACTTC	CASSLAGGLYEQYF
TRBD2	15	TRBV11-2	TRBJ2-1	.	TGTGCCAGCAGCTTACAAGCGGGGGAGTACAATGAGCAGTTCTTC	CASSLQAGEYNEQFF
TRBD1	15	TRBV15	TRBJ1-1	.	TGTGCCACCAGCAGAGAGCCCTCGACAGGGCAAGAAGCTTTCTTT	CATSREPSTGQEAFF
TRBD1	16	TRBV12-5	TRBJ2-5	.	TGTGCTAGTGGTTCCACCGGGACAGGGTGGGAAGAGACCCAGTACTTC	CASGSTGTGWEETQYF
TRBD1	13	TRBV25-1	TRBJ2-2	.	TGTGCCAGCCGACAGGGGGTCGGGGGGGAGCTGTTTTTT	CASRQGVGGELFF
.	13	TRBV28	TRBJ1-1	.	TGTGCCAGTTTCAAGGGCGCTAACACTGAAGCTTTCTTT	CASFKGANTEAFF
.	12	TRBV13	TRBJ1-6	.	TGTGCCAGCAGCGAAGAGGATTCACCCCTCCACTTT	CASSEEDSPLHF
.	13	TRBV15	TRBJ2-7	.	TGTGCCACCAGCAGAGGAGAGGAGGACGAGCAGTACTTC	CATSRGEEDEQYF
.	15	TRBV27	TRBJ2-7	few	TGTGCCAGCAGTGACCTCGGCGAAGGTACCTACGAGCAGTACTTC	CASSDLGEGTYEQYF
TRBD1	12	TRBV19	TRBJ1-1	few	TGTGCCAGTAGTGCCACAGGGGCTGAAGCTTTCTTT	CASSATGAEAFF
.	15	TRBV6-4	TRBJ2-7	.	TGTGCCAGCAACCCCTCTCGTTGGACCGCCTACGAGCAGTACTTC	CASNPSRWTAYEQYF
.	15	TRBV11-2	TRBJ1-1	.	TGTGCCAGCAGCTTAAGGCCCCTAGTCAACACTGAAGCTTTCTTT	CASSLRPLVNTEAFF
.	17	TRBV11-2	TRBJ2-7	.	TGTGCCAGCAGCCCCCCCATGACGGTTCACGCCGCCTACGAGCAGTACTTC	CASSPPMTVHAAYEQYF
.	18	TRBV5-1	TRBJ2-3	.	TGCGCCAGCAGCTTGGGAGGGCTGATGAGCGGCTTCACAGATACGCAGTATTTT	CASSLGGLMSGFTDTQYF
.	15	TRBV19	TRBJ2-3	.	TGTGCCAGTAGTGGCCGGGACCCCCGTTGGGATACGCAGTATTTT	CASSGRDPRWDTQYF
.	16	TRBV28	TRBJ1-1	.	TGTGCCAGCAGTTTAGAGTTGGCAGGGCTGAACACTGAAGCTTTCTTT	CASSLELAGLNTEAFF
.	17	TRBV28	TRBJ1-2	once	TGTGCCAGCAGTTTATTAGGTGGGGAGGTCGGACACTATGGCTACACCTTC	CASSLLGGEVGHYGYTF
.	13	TRBV6-6	TRBJ2-5	.	TGTGCCAGCAGACCGCCCTTCCGGGGGACCCAGTACTTC	CASRPPFRGTQYF
.	19	TRBV21-1	TRBJ1-1	.	TGTGCCAGCAGCCCCTGTAGGGGCCGGGACAGGGGAGATAACACTGAAGCTTTCTTT	CASSPCRGRDRGDNTEAFF
.	13	TRBV4-1	TRBJ1-2	.	TGCGCCAGCAGCCAAAGGACATCTTATGGCTACACCTTC	CASSQRTSYGYTF
.	16	TRBV4-3	TRBJ1-2	.	TGCGCCAGCAGCCAAGATTTGGGAAAGCCGAAGGATGGCTACACCTTC	CASSQDLGKPKDGYTF
TRBD2	17	TRBV4-1	TRBJ2-1	.	TGCGCCAGCAGCCAAGAGGGGCGGGCGGGGGCCTACAATGAGCAGTTCTTC	CASSQEGRAGAYNEQFF
.	15	TRBV11-1	TRBJ2-6	.	TGTGCCAGCAGCTTAAGAGGGGTTGGGGCCAACGTCCTGACTTTC	CASSLRGVGANVLTF
.	15	TRBV6-6	TRBJ2-7	.	TGTGCCAGCAGTTACAAGGCAGGGGCCTCCTACGAGCAGTACTTC	CASSYKAGASYEQYF
TRBD2	14	TRBV14	TRBJ2-1	.	TGTGCCAGCAGCCTTGCTAGCGGATACAATGAGCAGTTCTTC	CASSLASGYNEQFF
.	15	TRBV5-1	TRBJ2-7	.	TGCGCCAGCAGCTTGGGCTGGGGGAGTACCTACGAGCAGTACTTC	CASSLGWGSTYEQYF
.	13	TRBV7-9	TRBJ2-7	.	TGTGCCAGCAGCTATTCAGCGATCTACGAGCAGTACTTC	CASSYSAIYEQYF
.	14	TRBV7-6	TRBJ2-3	.	TGTGCCAGCAGCTCCACCCATAGCACAGATACGCAGTATTTT	CASSSTHSTDTQYF
.	13	TRBV5-4	TRBJ2-7	once	TGTGCCAGCAGCAATCGACAGTCGTACGAGCAGTACTTC	CASSNRQSYEQYF
TRBD2	17	TRBV7-9	TRBJ2-3	.	TGTGCCAGCAGTTATAATAGCGGGAGGTCGTCCACAGATACGCAGTATTTT	CASSYNSGRSSTDTQYF
.	13	TRBV13	TRBJ1-2	.	TGTGCCAGCAGCTTAGGGGCGGTCTATGGCTACACCTTC	CASSLGAVYGYTF
.	14	TRBV5-8	TRBJ2-1	.	TGTGCCAGCAGCTCGCCCGGGCCGCCTAATGAGCAGTTCTTC	CASSSPGPPNEQFF
.	15	TRBV4-3	TRBJ2-6	.	TGCGCCAGCAGCCTAGGATTCTCTGGGGCCAACGTCCTGACTTTC	CASSLGFSGANVLTF
.	11	TRBV10-3	TRBJ1-4	once	TGTGCCACCGGGGGGGATGAAAAACTGTTTTTT	CATGGDEKLFF
.	12	TRBV5-4	TRBJ2-2	.	TGTGCCAGCAGCCCGGCCTGGGGGGAGCTGTTTTTT	CASSPAWGELFF
.	14	TRBV28	TRBJ2-3	.	TGTGCCAGCGCTTACTACGACTCGTTGAATACGCAGTATTTT	CASAYYDSLNTQYF
.	13	TRBV27	TRBJ2-2	.	TGTGCCAGCAGACCATTTTCGGCCGGGGAGCTGTTTTTT	CASRPFSAGELFF
.	11	TRBV29-1	TRBJ1-2	many	TGCAGCGTTGTTGGCCTAGGAGGCTACACCTTC	CSVVGLGGYTF
.	11	TRBV10-3	TRBJ1-1	.	TGTGCCATCAGTGAATTCGCTGAAGCTTTCTTT	CAISEFAEAFF
.	15	TRBV28	TRBJ1-1	once	TGTGCCAGCAGTTTCTCGCTTCTCATGAACACTGAAGCTTTCTTT	CASSFSLLMNTEAFF
TRBD2	15	TRBV6-5	TRBJ2-7	.	TGTGCCAGCAGTTACCGGACTAGCGAATACTACGAGCAGTACTTC	CASSYRTSEYYEQYF
.	14	TRBV5-5	TRBJ2-1	once	TGTGCCAGCAGCTTGGAAGGGGTCGCCAATGAGCAGTTCTTC	CASSLEGVANEQFF
.	11	TRBV5-5	TRBJ2-7	.	TGTGCCAGCAGCCCATCCTACGAGCAGTACTTC	CASSPSYEQYF
.	18	TRBV19	TRBJ2-2	.	TGTGCCTCATTCTCACAGGTACTAGGGAACTCGAACACCGGGGAGCTGTTTTTT	CASFSQVLGNSNTGELFF